This T cell receptor (beta chain) was sequenced in a study of cytotoxic CD8 clonotypes in ibrutinib-treated CLL. As for the study in general: The study included 11 relapsed/refractory and roughly 15 treatment-naive patients; 17 to 18 had IGHV unmutated disease. Study results and caveats: Clonality went up at the time of ibrutinib response, stayed stable in sustained remission, and later dropped back toward its baseline level at progression.

The CDR3 sequence is 14 residues long. With 5 bases clipped from V and 7 bases from J, the junction kept 9 bases outside the gene matches. The protocol was immunoSEQ multiplex PCR, while the TCRdb copy is restricted to in-frame clones and leaves out a portion. The repertoire has some 300,000 clones, roughly 80% of them found once; the top ten carry over 6.5%. This clone was counted a single time. As yet, its antigen is unknown. The TCR sequence derives from a human donor with chronic lymphocytic leukemia. The sequencing here drew on PBMCs, taken before ibrutinib treatment. J is TRBJ1-2 and V is TRBV23-1; the match to TRBD1 covers 8 bases. TRBV23-1 is an open reading frame whose function is uncertain. CDR3 protein: CASSSPGRGLGYTF. CDR3 DNA sequence: TGCGCCAGCAGTAGTCCGGGCAGGGGGCTTGGCTACACCTTC.